The clone carrying this T cell receptor (beta chain) was seen only a few times. The target antigen is unknown. These data are taken from a study of CD8 T cells in ankylosing spondylitis. The study, taken as a whole, reports: Blood of patients with ankylosing spondylitis appeared to be characterized by a TCR beta motif of about 8 highly homologous variants. Disease-linked clones reportedly showed significant enrichment in matched ankylosing spondylitis synovial fluid.

The germline CDR1 and CDR2 sequences are SEHNR and FQNEAQ (reference sequence). The CDR3 consists of 15 residues. Trimming shortened V by 3 bases and J by 0 bases, and 10 bases separated the two germline ends. TCRdb reprocessed the 5' RACE reads with MiXCR, giving one entry per CDR3 protein. The sample holds about 800,000 distinct CDR3 sequences; about 12% are singletons and the top ten take approximately 0.51%. The chain links TRBV7-9 to TRBJ2-3; D ambiguous. The TCR originated in a male donor with ankylosing spondylitis. The specimen sequenced was blood, either unsorted or a sorted T cell fraction (not recorded which). CDR3 protein: CASSLAPTSTDTQYF. CDR3 nucleotides: TGTGCCAGCAGCTTGGCACCTACTAGCACAGATACGCAGTATTTT.